One sample yielded the 22 T cell receptor beta chains listed below, sequenced in a study of blood T cell repertoires in COVID-19. The repertoire was sequenced with immunoSEQ multiplex PCR; TCRdb's copy has only in-frame clones and lacks some. The sample lists just under 45,000 clones, 80% to 90% seen once, with 1% to 1.5% in the top ten. Specimen: peripheral blood. The receptor set was obtained from a woman aged 35 to 49 with acute or convalescent COVID-19.

The chain employs TRBV9 and TRBJ1-6, with D possibly TRBD1 on 5 matching bases. Trimming stripped 4 bases from V and 3 bases from J, with 14 bases between. The length of the CDR3 is 16 residues. Germline V gene sequence: CDR1 SGDLS, CDR2 YYNGEE. The CDR3 coding sequence is TGTGCCAGCAGCAGGCAGGGATCTTTCTATAATTCACCCCTCCACTTT. Translation: CASSRQGSFYNSPLHF.

The CDR3 region is CSVPGRETQYF. As DNA, the CDR3 is TGCAGTGTCCCCGGTCGGGAGACCCAGTACTTC. V usage is TRBV20-1 and J usage is TRBJ2-5, with D unresolved. V lost 7 bases and J 5 bases, leaving 11 bases between the germline ends. This CDR3 is built from 11 residues. CDR1 and CDR2 from the germline V gene are DFQATT and SNEGSKA (reference sequence).

The gene calls are TRBV27 and TRBJ2-3, with TRBD1 matching 10 bases. The CDR3 has 14 residues. In germline, CDR1 is MNHEY, CDR2 SMNVEV (reference sequence). The trim removed 6 bases at V and 5 bases at J, leaving 5 bases unmatched. The CDR3 DNA sequence: TGTGCCAGCAGAGACAGGGGGCGAGGAGATACGCAGTATTTT. Translated, it gives CASRDRGRGDTQYF.

J is TRBJ1-3 and V is TRBV24-1; no clear D. V shed 1 base and J shed 0 bases, with 9 bases lying between them. The V gene's germline CDR1 is KGHDR and CDR2 SFDVKD. This CDR3 is 16 amino acids long. The CDR3 DNA reads TGTGCCACCAGTGATTTAGAGGTATCCTCTGGAAACACCATATATTTT. It translates to CATSDLEVSSGNTIYF.

V is TRBV5-5 and J is TRBJ2-5, with D possibly matching TRBD2 (6 bases). In germline, CDR1 is SGHKS, CDR2 YYEKEE (reference sequence). V was pared by 0 bases and J by 8 bases, with 17 bases between. The CDR3 totals 15 residues. CDR3 sequence: CASSLVLAPFETQYF. CDR3 in DNA: TGTGCCAGCAGCTTGGTACTAGCCCCTTTTGAAACCCAGTACTTC. Full variable domain (outside the CDR3, taken from reference TRBV5-5 and TRBJ2-5): DAGVTQSPTHLIKTRGQQVTLRCSPISGHKSVSWYQQVLGQGPQFIFQYYEKEERGRGNFPDRFSARQFPNYSSELNVNALLLGDSALYLCASSLVLAPFETQYFGPGTRLLVL.

J is TRBJ2-7 and V is TRBV5-1, with D possibly matching TRBD2 (6 bases). Trimming cost V 0 bases and J 3 bases, with 10 bases left between them. The CDR3 has 14 amino acids. Germline V CDR1 and CDR2: SGHRS, YFSETQ. This CDR3 is CASSLEGLSYEQYF. The CDR3, as DNA: TGCGCCAGCAGCTTGGAGGGACTGAGCTACGAGCAGTACTTC.

The chain links TRBV18 to TRBJ1-2, with 8 nucleotides matching TRBD1. The junction had 8 bases not matched to a gene; V was cut back by 3 bases and J by 5 bases. Germline V gene data show CDR1 as KGHSH and CDR2 as LQKENI. CDR3 length: 15 amino acids. CDR3 bases: TGTGCCAGCTCACCCGAGACAGGGGAGTGGTATGGCTACACCTTC. Translation gives CASSPETGEWYGYTF.

The gene calls are TRBV9 and TRBJ1-1; D uncertain. Germline CDR1 reads SGDLS; CDR2 reads YYNGEE. This CDR3 spans 14 amino acids. V gave up 0 bases and J gave up 1 base, with 7 bases separating them. CDR3 nucleotide sequence: TGTGCCAGCAGCGTAGCTACGAGGAACACTGAAGCTTTCTTT. Translation: CASSVATRNTEAFF.

The chain combines TRBV20-1 with TRBJ2-5; 9 bases agree with TRBD2. The ends lost 3 bases at V and 5 bases at J; junction bases unmatched: 10. In germline, CDR1 is DFQATT, CDR2 SNEGSKA (reference sequence). CDR3 size: 15 residues. CDR3 sequence: CSASWASGASETQYF. CDR3 coding DNA: TGCAGTGCTAGTTGGGCTAGCGGGGCCTCGGAGACCCAGTACTTC.

V is TRBV6-2 or TRBV6-3 and J is TRBJ2-5; maybe TRBD2 (5 bases). This CDR3 is 13 amino acids long. The germline V and J ends were trimmed by 3 bases and 5 bases, with 10 bases remaining between them. Germline CDR1 is MNHEY and CDR2 is SVGEGT. CDR3: CASSYALAETQYF. CDR3 in DNA: TGTGCCAGCAGTTATGCTTTAGCGGAGACCCAGTACTTC.

The rearrangement uses TRBV30 and TRBJ2-3; 10 bases match TRBD2. V was clipped by 4 bases and J by 6 bases; unmatched bases: 10. Per the germline V gene, CDR1 is GTSNPN and CDR2 is SVGIG (reference sequence). The CDR3 has 15 residues. The CDR3, as DNA: TGTGCCTGGAAACCCGGGCTAGCGGGAGCCGATACGCAGTATTTT. It is translated as CAWKPGLAGADTQYF.

V gene TRBV5-1 combines with J gene TRBJ1-1; D perhaps matches TRBD1 (6 bases). CDR3 length equals 16 residues. V lost 0 bases and J lost 7, with 19 bases in between. The germline gives CDR1 SGHRS, CDR2 YFSETQ. The DNA for the CDR3 is TGCGCCAGCAGCTTGGCCAGGGGACCTCCTGAGGGTGAAGCTTTCTTT. Its protein product is CASSLARGPPEGEAFF.

The V and J genes are TRBV6-5 and TRBJ1-3, with 8 bases matching TRBD1. Per the germline V gene, CDR1 is MNHEY and CDR2 is SVGAGI. With 0 bases clipped from V and 4 bases from J, the junction kept 2 bases outside the gene matches. The CDR3 extends over 15 amino acids. Here the CDR3 reads CASSYSTGAGNTIYF. The CDR3 coding sequence is TGTGCCAGCAGTTACTCGACAGGGGCCGGAAACACCATATATTTT.

The chain couples TRBV9 to TRBJ1-4; 9 bases are shared with TRBD1. Per the germline V gene, CDR1 is SGDLS and CDR2 is YYNGEE. CDR3 size: 13 residues. The ends lost 0 bases at V and 11 bases at J; junction bases unmatched: 2. CDR3 amino acids: CASSVGDRAKLFF. As DNA, the CDR3 is TGTGCCAGCAGCGTAGGGGACAGGGCCAAACTGTTTTTT.

This CDR3 is CASDRGAEAFF. The CDR3 DNA follows: TGTGCCAGCGACAGGGGAGCTGAAGCTTTCTTT. This chain links TRBV25-1 with TRBJ1-1, with TRBD1 matching 8 bases. In germline, CDR1 is MGHDK, CDR2 SYGVNS. V lost 8 bases, J lost 6 bases, and 2 bases stayed unmatched. The CDR3 contains 11 residues.

CDR3 amino acids: CASSEPEGTGHDQPQHF. The CDR3 coding sequence is TGCGCCAGCAGTGAGCCAGAGGGGACAGGGCACGATCAGCCCCAGCATTTT. The J gene is TRBJ1-5, the V gene TRBV10-1; 9 positions match TRBD1. The CDR3 has 17 residues. V lost 2 bases, J lost 5 bases, and 10 bases stayed unmatched. Germline lookup yields CDR1 WNHNN and CDR2 SYGVQD (reference sequence).

The chain employs TRBV28 and TRBJ1-1; the D gene is possibly TRBD1 (6 bases). Between the trimmed V and J ends, which lost 7 bases and 1 base, there was a span of 13 bases. The CDR3 totals 14 residues. CDR1 and CDR2 (germline): MDHEN, SYDVKM. The CDR3 is CASTGGGTNTEAFF. The DNA for the CDR3 is TGTGCCAGCACCGGGGGGGGCACGAACACTGAAGCTTTCTTT.

The V call is TRBV7-6, the J call TRBJ1-6; D is undetermined. The length of the CDR3 is 15 residues. V shed 3 bases and J shed 0 bases, with 6 bases lying between them. Germline assignment: CDR1 SGHVS and CDR2 FNYEAQ. CDR3 DNA sequence: TGTGCCAGCAGCTTTGAGGACTCCTATAATTCACCCCTCCACTTT. It translates to CASSFEDSYNSPLHF. Complete variable domain (other parts from reference TRBV7-6 and TRBJ1-6): GAGVSQSPRYKVTKRGQDVALRCDPISGHVSLYWYRQALGQGPEFLTYFNYEAQQDKSGLPNDRFSAERPEGSISTLTIQRTEQRDSAMYRCASSFEDSYNSPLHFGNGTRLTVT.

This clone was observed once. V and J are TRBV7-2 and TRBJ2-7, with TRBD1 matching 7 bases. V trimming: 1 base; J trimming: 3 bases; junction bases outside the gene matches: 6. CDR1 SGHTA and CDR2 FQGNSA come from the germline V gene. The CDR3 has 15 amino acids. CDR3 in DNA: TGTGCCAGCAGCTTAGGTAGGGGACAGAACTACGAGCAGTACTTC. Translating it yields CASSLGRGQNYEQYF. Full variable domain (missing parts from reference TRBV7-2 and TRBJ2-7): GAGVSQSPSNKVTEKGKDVELRCDPISGHTALYWYRQSLGQGLEFLIYFQGNSAPDKSGLPSDRFSAERTGGSVSTLTIQRTQQEDSAVYLCASSLGRGQNYEQYFGPGTRLTVT.

This chain links TRBV28 with TRBJ2-7, with TRBD1 as a possible D gene (6 bases). The CDR3 contains 15 residues. With 2 bases removed from V and 4 bases from J, the gap between germline ends came to 15 bases. From germline, CDR1 is MDHEN and CDR2 SYDVKM. CDR3 nucleotides: TGTGCCAGCAGTTTAAGTACCAGGGGCGGATACGAGCAGTACTTC. Its protein product is CASSLSTRGGYEQYF.

The V gene is TRBV9, the J gene TRBJ2-3; the match to TRBD2 covers 10 bases. The junction had 3 bases not matched to a gene; V was cut back by 0 bases and J by 2 bases. The CDR3 has 16 amino acids. Germline V gene lookup returns CDR1 SGDLS and CDR2 YYNGEE. Here the CDR3 reads CASSVGTSGVTDTQYF. CDR3 in DNA: TGTGCCAGCAGCGTAGGTACTAGCGGGGTCACAGATACGCAGTATTTT.

The V gene is TRBV3-1 (or the pseudogene TRBV3-2), the J gene TRBJ1-1; 8 positions match TRBD1. Germline V gives CDR1 LGHDT, CDR2 YNNKEL (reference sequence). CDR3 length: 15 amino acids. Trimming cost V 4 bases and J 3 bases; bases outside gene matches: 7. DNA of the CDR3: TGTGCCAGCAGCCCTGACAGGGGTGGGGACACTGAAGCTTTCTTT. This sequence encodes CASSPDRGGDTEAFF.